A selection of T cell receptor beta chains follows, all from one sample in a study of T-cell reconstitution after alpha-beta-depleted transplantation in children. TCRdb called the PCR reads again in MiXCR, with one record for every CDR3 protein. The sample includes about 440,000 distinct CDR3 sequences, 43% seen only once; the top ten take roughly a quarter. Material: PBMCs, obtained before TCRalphabeta/CD19-depleted stem cell transplant. The receptors come from a girl aged 2 to 10 with aplastic anemia, due to receive a stem cell transplant. Both conserved end residues are part of each CDR3. Clone sizes are given selectively: once, few, many, or a class where the clone is expanded.

TRBV5-1,NA,CAIRGDTGELFF
TRBV12-3/TRBV12-4,many,CASSPGQRTVNGYTF
TRBV15,NA,CATSLPGQAGEAFF
TRBV5-1,NA,CASSWGQSIRETKYF
TRBV18,few,CASSPEGLGGYTF
TRBV20-1,many,CSARDLQRSYEQYF
TRBV24-1,many,CATSDSRTSDYNEQFF
TRBV21-1,many,CASSKEASGRPESGEQYF
TRBV10-3,NA,CAISESGQKDTQYF
TRBV4-2,NA,CASSPKPTGTRLIDEQYF
TRBV6-5,NA,CASSIQGLTGELFF
TRBV12-5,few,CASGTPSGLYF
TRBV18,NA,CASSPNRGWEQFF
TRBV6-1,NA,CASSESRGPSTDTQYF
TRBV28,few,CASSSKGRMAQETQYF
TRBV14,many,CASSQDWQGNEQFF
TRBV29-1,NA,CSSSPGLEPDTQYF
TRBV5-1,few,CATSTATNEKLFF
TRBV29-1,NA,CSVGGGVAYEQYF
TRBV29-1,few,CSVDRDVDTDTQYF
TRBV12-3/TRBV12-4,NA,CASSPSGTGKGTEAFF
TRBV28,NA,CASSLPGKGNQPQHF
TRBV5-1,NA,CASSLAPGQPGGNEQFF
TRBV4-3,many,CASSQEEGGPTGELFF
TRBV12-3/TRBV12-4,NA,CASSFGERTDTQYF
TRBV5-1,NA,CASSMGLTDTQYF
TRBV7-8,NA,CASSLAGRNYNEQFF